The 19 T cell receptor beta chains reported below all come from one sample, sequenced in a study of blood T cell repertoires in COVID-19. Measured with immunoSEQ multiplex PCR; TCRdb has only the in-frame clones, and not every one. The table has roughly 500,000 clones, roughly nine tenths seen once. The sample comprised PBMCs or T cells enriched from blood (not recorded which). The receptors shown here come from a woman aged 55-75 years who had recovered from COVID-19.

The J gene is TRBJ1-4, the V gene TRBV29-1; TRBD1 is a possible D gene (6 bases). With 6 bases removed from V and 7 bases from J, the gap between germline ends came to 12 bases. CDR3 length equals 12 residues. Germline CDR1 is SQVTM and CDR2 is ANQGSEA. Written as DNA, the CDR3 is TGCAGCGTCACACAGACAGGTGAAAAACTGTTTTTT. It yields the protein CSVTQTGEKLFF. The entire variable domain, with the rest obtained from reference TRBV29-1 and TRBJ1-4, is as follows: SAVISQKPSRDICQRGTSLTIQCQVDSQVTMMFWYRQQPGQSLTLIATANQGSEATYESGFVIDKFPISRPNLTFSTLTVSNMSPEDSSIYLCSVTQTGEKLFFGSGTQLSVL.

The chain joins TRBV20-1 to TRBJ2-2; 7 bases are a match to TRBD2. This CDR3 has 14 amino acids. Per germline, CDR1 DFQATT and CDR2 SNEGSKA (reference sequence). The V gene end was trimmed by 3 bases and the J gene end by 5 bases; junction bases not matched to a gene: 6. The CDR3 DNA is TGCAGTGCTAGTTACCCCGGGGGGACCGGGGAGCTGTTTTTT. This codes for CSASYPGGTGELFF.

The CDR3 DNA reads as TGTGCCACCAGTGATTTGCGCCAGGGGGCGAACACCGGGGAGCTGTTTTTT. Translated: CATSDLRQGANTGELFF. The chain is built from TRBV24-1 and TRBJ2-2; TRBD1 aligns across 7 bases. The CDR3 consists of 17 residues. Germline CDR1 reads KGHDR; CDR2 reads SFDVKD. J gave up 0 bases and V 0 bases, and 3 bases lay outside the gene matches.

In this sample, this clone turned up once. V usage is TRBV5-1 and J usage is TRBJ2-7; the D gene is possibly TRBD1 (8 bases). The V end lost 5 bases, the J end lost 2 bases, and 17 bases lay between the germline ends. In germline, CDR1 is SGHRS, CDR2 YFSETQ. The CDR3 totals 15 residues. CDR3 nucleotides: TGCGCCAGCAGGGGGGGGACAGGTGGAACCTACGAGCAGTACTTC. Encoded protein: CASRGGTGGTYEQYF.

The chain carries TRBV3-1 (or the pseudogene TRBV3-2) and TRBJ2-3, with D possibly TRBD2 on 6 matching bases. CDR3 length equals 11 residues. From germline, CDR1 is LGHDT and CDR2 YNNKEL (reference sequence). With 4 bases removed from V and 9 bases from J, the gap between germline ends came to 8 bases. CDR3 nucleotides: TGTGCCAGCAGCCCGGGAGTCACGCAGTATTTT. It encodes CASSPGVTQYF.

The V gene is TRBV2, the J gene TRBJ1-2; D may be TRBD1 (5 bases). Germline V CDR1 and CDR2: SNHLY, FYNNEI. CDR3 length: 14 residues. V was pared by 5 bases and J by 4 bases, with 14 bases between. The CDR3 region is CASSWEGRLYGYTF. Here the CDR3 DNA reads TGTGCCAGCAGTTGGGAGGGACGGCTCTATGGCTACACCTTC. Variable domain in full (rest from reference TRBV2 and TRBJ1-2): EPEVTQTPSHQVTQMGQEVILRCVPISNHLYFYWYRQILGQKVEFLVSFYNNEISEKSEIFDDQFSVERPDGSNFTLKIRSTKLEDSAMYFCASSWEGRLYGYTFGSGTRLTVV.

This CDR3 reads CASSLGDRGGDEQFF. The CDR3 DNA reads TGTGCCAGCAGCTTAGGGGACAGGGGTGGGGATGAGCAGTTCTTC. The chain carries TRBV7-9 and TRBJ2-1, with 10 bases matching TRBD1. This CDR3 contains 15 residues. V lost 1 base, J lost 8 bases, and 5 bases stayed unmatched. Germline CDR1 and CDR2: SEHNR and FQNEAQ (reference sequence).

In its sample, this clone was seen a few times. The chain has TRBV5-5 and TRBJ2-7, with 7 positions matching TRBD1. V shed 3 bases and J 1 base; nucleotides not matched to a gene: 4. CDR1 is SGHKS, CDR2 YYEKEE, per germline (reference sequence). This CDR3 is 14 amino acids long. The CDR3 DNA follows: TGTGCCAGCAGCTCACAGGGGAAATCCTACGAGCAGTACGTC. Amino acids: CASSSQGKSYEQYV.

V is TRBV30 and J is TRBJ2-5; D not resolved. The length of the CDR3 is 13 residues. The germline V gene encodes CDR1 GTSNPN and CDR2 SVGIG (reference sequence). V was trimmed by 2 bases and J by 6 bases, leaving 13 bases between them. CDR3 loop: CAWSIQSLQTQYF. The DNA of the CDR3 is TGTGCCTGGAGTATCCAAAGCTTACAGACCCAGTACTTC.

The gene calls are TRBV4-1 and TRBJ2-1; 10 bases are a match to TRBD2. CDR3 size: 15 residues. With V trimmed by 4 bases and J by 2 bases, 2 bases remained unmatched. Germline V lookup: CDR1 MGHRA, CDR2 YSYEKL. DNA of the CDR3: TGCGCCAGCAGCCCTACTAGCGGGGCCTACAATGAGCAGTTCTTC. Translating gives CASSPTSGAYNEQFF.

The chain has TRBV3-1 (or the pseudogene TRBV3-2) and TRBJ2-2, with 7 positions matching TRBD2. Germline lookup yields CDR1 LGHDT and CDR2 YNNKEL (reference sequence). The J segment lost 0 bases and the V segment lost 6 bases, leaving 16 bases of the junction unmatched. The CDR3 is made up of 19 amino acids. The CDR3 DNA sequence: TGTGCCAGCAGTCAAAATCTCCCAGCGGGGTTCGCGAACACCGGGGAGCTGTTTTTT. Its protein is CASSQNLPAGFANTGELFF.

This clone has only a few counts. The chain is built from TRBV2 and TRBJ1-5; D not resolved. CDR3 length: 13 residues. Germline CDR1 and CDR2: SNHLY and FYNNEI. V was pared by 2 bases and J by 5 bases, with 7 bases between. This chain's CDR3 is CASSESEDQPQHF. Written as DNA, the CDR3 is TGTGCCAGCAGTGAATCTGAGGATCAGCCCCAGCATTTT.

The rearrangement links TRBV5-1 to TRBJ1-1, with D tentatively TRBD1 (6 bases). From germline, CDR1 is SGHRS and CDR2 YFSETQ. V was clipped by 3 bases and J by 1 base, with 10 bases between them. The CDR3 is 14 amino acids. CDR3 sequence (DNA): TGCGCCAGCAGCTCCCAGACAGGGAACACTGAAGCTTTCTTT. It yields the protein CASSSQTGNTEAFF.

This clone has just one count. This chain joins TRBV5-8 and TRBJ1-5; D may be TRBD1 (6 bases). V was trimmed by 3 bases and J by 4 bases, leaving 11 bases between them. CDR1 is SGHTS, CDR2 YDEGEE, per germline. The CDR3 sequence is 14 residues long. This chain's CDR3 is CASSSGQPNQPQHF. The CDR3 DNA follows: TGTGCCAGCAGCTCTGGACAGCCAAATCAGCCCCAGCATTTT.

As regards this clone: Other DNA variants within this sample encode the same CDR3. The chain employs TRBV18 and TRBJ2-5, with D tentatively TRBD1 (6 bases). In germline, CDR1 is KGHSH, CDR2 LQKENI. CDR3 length: 15 residues. The ends were cut back, 3 bases at V and 2 bases at J, with 13 bases in the middle. The CDR3 coding sequence is TGTGCCAGCTCACCGGTGGGGGCTCCTCAAGAGACCCAGTACTTC. This sequence encodes CASSPVGAPQETQYF.

The chain recombines TRBV6-1 with TRBJ1-6; D perhaps matches TRBD1 (5 bases). CDR3 size: 14 residues. Germline CDR1 reads MNHNS; CDR2 reads SASEGT. With 0 bases removed from V and 10 bases from J, the gap between germline ends came to 10 bases. CDR3: CASSEAVGGSPLHF. The CDR3 DNA is TGTGCCAGCAGTGAAGCGGTGGGGGGGTCACCCCTCCACTTT.

The V call is TRBV2, the J call TRBJ1-1; a weak D match, TRBD1 (5 bases). Trimming pared 9 bases from V and 12 bases from J, leaving 23 bases between. The CDR3 sequence is 13 residues long. Germline-derived CDR1 and CDR2 are SNHLY and FYNNEI. The CDR3 DNA sequence: TGTGCCAGAAGCCTTGGACATGGGGAGGGTCCTTTCTTT. Translation: CARSLGHGEGPFF.

This chain uses TRBV28 with TRBJ1-4; the D gene is possibly TRBD1 (5 bases). Deletions cut 6 bases from V and 6 bases from J, with 11 bases between. This CDR3 has 13 amino acids. CDR1 is MDHEN and CDR2 is SYDVKM in the germline V gene. The CDR3 DNA is TGTGCCAGCAGCACCGGGGGGGATGAAAAACTGTTTTTT. It yields the protein CASSTGGDEKLFF.

J is TRBJ1-4 and V is TRBV5-8; 10 nucleotides line up with TRBD1. CDR1 and CDR2 from the germline V gene are SGHTS and YDEGEE. V dropped 0 bases and J dropped 7; count of bases not matched to a gene: 3. The CDR3 sequence is 15 residues long. The CDR3 DNA reads as TGTGCCAGCAGCTTGGCTGGGACAGGGGTTGAAAAACTGTTTTTT. Amino acid sequence: CASSLAGTGVEKLFF.